This TCR beta chain was sequenced during a study of CD8+CD57+ T cells in acquired aplastic anemia. Across the whole study: Yields of DNA that came from sorted CD4+ and CD8+ cells averaged around 3 ug.

This clonotype was seen repeatedly, ten times or more. Germline trimming cut 5 bases from V and 2 bases from J; bases unmatched to any gene: 13. Germline V gene data show CDR1 as SNHLY and CDR2 as FYNNEI. This CDR3 is 17 amino acids long. TCR beta VDJ and CDR3 profiling used genomic DNA as template. TCRdb recomputed calls from the reads with MiXCR, one row per CDR3 protein. The table shows some 280,000 distinct CDR3 sequences, with 55% to 60% occurring only once. V and J are TRBV2 and TRBJ2-7, with 9 bases that match TRBD1. Sequences were obtained from sorted CD4+, CD8+, or CD8+CD57+ T cells (not recorded which) from PBMCs. The TCR originated in a human donor with severe aplastic anemia or a healthy control (not recorded which). CDR3 coding DNA: TGTGCCAGCAGTTCCCTCTGGGGGACAGGGCCAACCTACGAGCAGTACTTC. Residues: CASSSLWGTGPTYEQYF.